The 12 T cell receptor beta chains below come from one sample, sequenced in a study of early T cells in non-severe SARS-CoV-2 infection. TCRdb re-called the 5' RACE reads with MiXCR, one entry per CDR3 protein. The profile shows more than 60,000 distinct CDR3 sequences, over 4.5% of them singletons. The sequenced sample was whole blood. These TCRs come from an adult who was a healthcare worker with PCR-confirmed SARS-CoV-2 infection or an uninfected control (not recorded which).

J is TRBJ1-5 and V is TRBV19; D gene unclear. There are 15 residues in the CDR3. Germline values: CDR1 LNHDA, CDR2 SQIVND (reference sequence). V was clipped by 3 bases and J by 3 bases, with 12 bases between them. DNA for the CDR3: TGTGCCAGTAGTATGACCCCAACGGACAATCAGCCCCAGCATTTT. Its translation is CASSMTPTDNQPQHF.

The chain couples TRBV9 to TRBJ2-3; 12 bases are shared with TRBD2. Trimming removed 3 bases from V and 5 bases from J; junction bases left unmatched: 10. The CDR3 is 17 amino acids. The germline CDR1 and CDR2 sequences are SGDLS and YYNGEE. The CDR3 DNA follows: TGTGCCAGCAGCGGATCTAGACTAGCGGGAGCTATAGATACGCAGTATTTT. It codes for CASSGSRLAGAIDTQYF.

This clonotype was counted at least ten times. Written as DNA, the CDR3 is TGCAGTGCTGGACGACAGGGTTTTGGTAATCAGCCCCAGCATTTT. Translating gives CSAGRQGFGNQPQHF. This chain joins TRBV20-1 and TRBJ1-5, with 7 bases aligning to TRBD1. The CDR3 consists of 15 residues. V shed 5 bases and J 4 bases; nucleotides not matched to a gene: 11. From germline, CDR1 is DFQATT and CDR2 SNEGSKA (reference sequence).

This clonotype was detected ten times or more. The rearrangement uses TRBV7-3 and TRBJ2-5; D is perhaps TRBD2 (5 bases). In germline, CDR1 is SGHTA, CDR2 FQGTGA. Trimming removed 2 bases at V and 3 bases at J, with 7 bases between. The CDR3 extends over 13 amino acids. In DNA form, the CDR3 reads TGTGCCAGCAGCTTATTCGGGAAAGAGACCCAGTACTTC. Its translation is CASSLFGKETQYF.

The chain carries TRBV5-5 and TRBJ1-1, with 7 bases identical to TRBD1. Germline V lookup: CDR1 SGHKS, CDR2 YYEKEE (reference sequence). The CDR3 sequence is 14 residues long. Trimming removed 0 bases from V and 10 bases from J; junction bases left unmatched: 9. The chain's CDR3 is CASSLEVPYRGAFF. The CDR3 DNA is TGTGCCAGCAGCTTGGAGGTCCCTTACAGGGGAGCTTTCTTT. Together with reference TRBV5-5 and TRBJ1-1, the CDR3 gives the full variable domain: DAGVTQSPTHLIKTRGQQVTLRCSPISGHKSVSWYQQVLGQGPQFIFQYYEKEERGRGNFPDRFSARQFPNYSSELNVNALLLGDSALYLCASSLEVPYRGAFFGQGTRLTVV.

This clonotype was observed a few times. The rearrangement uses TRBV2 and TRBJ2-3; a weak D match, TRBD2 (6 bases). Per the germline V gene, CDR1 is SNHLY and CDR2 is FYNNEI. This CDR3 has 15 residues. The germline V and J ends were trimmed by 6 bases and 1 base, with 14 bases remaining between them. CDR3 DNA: TGTGCCAGCAGCCCCGTTCAGCGGGGCACAGATACGCAGTATTTT. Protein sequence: CASSPVQRGTDTQYF.

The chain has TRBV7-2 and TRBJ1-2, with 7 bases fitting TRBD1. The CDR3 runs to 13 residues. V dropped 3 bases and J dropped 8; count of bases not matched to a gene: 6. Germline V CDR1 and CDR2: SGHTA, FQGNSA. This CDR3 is CASSLQGGQGYTF. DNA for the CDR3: TGTGCCAGCAGCTTGCAGGGGGGGCAGGGCTACACCTTC. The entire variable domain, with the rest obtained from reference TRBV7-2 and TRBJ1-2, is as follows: GAGVSQSPSNKVTEKGKDVELRCDPISGHTALYWYRQSLGQGLEFLIYFQGNSAPDKSGLPSDRFSAERTGGSVSTLTIQRTQQEDSAVYLCASSLQGGQGYTFGSGTRLTVV.

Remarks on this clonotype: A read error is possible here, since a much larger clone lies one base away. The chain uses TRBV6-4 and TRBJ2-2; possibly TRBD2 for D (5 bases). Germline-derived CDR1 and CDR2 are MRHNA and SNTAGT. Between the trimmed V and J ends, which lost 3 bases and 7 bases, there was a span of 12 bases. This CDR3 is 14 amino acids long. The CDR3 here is CASSESGFIGELFF. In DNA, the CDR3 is TGTGCCAGCAGTGAATCGGGGTTTATCGGGGAGCTGTTTTTT.

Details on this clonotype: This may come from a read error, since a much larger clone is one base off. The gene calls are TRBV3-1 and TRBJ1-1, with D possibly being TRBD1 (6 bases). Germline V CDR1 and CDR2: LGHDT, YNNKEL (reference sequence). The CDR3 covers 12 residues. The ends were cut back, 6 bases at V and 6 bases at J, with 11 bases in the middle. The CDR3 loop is CASRQGHAEAFF. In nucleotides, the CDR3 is TGTGCCAGCAGACAGGGCCACGCTGAAGCTTTCTTT.

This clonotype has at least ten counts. CDR3 sequence reads: CSATSSLLSGGEQYF. In DNA form, the CDR3 reads TGCAGTGCTACAAGTAGTCTCCTTAGCGGAGGCGAGCAGTACTTC. The V and J genes are TRBV20-1 and TRBJ2-7; D perhaps matches TRBD2 (6 bases). The length of the CDR3 is 15 residues. CDR1 and CDR2 from the germline V gene are DFQATT and SNEGSKA (reference sequence). Trimming removed 4 bases at V and 6 bases at J, with 22 bases between.

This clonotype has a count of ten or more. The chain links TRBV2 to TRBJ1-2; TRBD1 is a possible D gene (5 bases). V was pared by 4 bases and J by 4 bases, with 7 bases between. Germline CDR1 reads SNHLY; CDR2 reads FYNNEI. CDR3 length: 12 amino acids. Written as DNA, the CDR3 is TGTGCCAGCAGTGCAGGGTCCTATGGCTACACCTTC. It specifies CASSAGSYGYTF.

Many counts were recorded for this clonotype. DNA of the CDR3: TGTGCCAGCAGTGAAGAAGGGGGCTTCTACGAGCAGTACTTC. This encodes CASSEEGGFYEQYF. V usage is TRBV2 and J usage is TRBJ2-7; TRBD1 aligns across 7 bases. Germline V lookup: CDR1 SNHLY, CDR2 FYNNEI. J was trimmed by 3 bases and V by 1 base; bases with no gene match: 3. The CDR3 extends over 14 amino acids.